The 31 T cell receptor beta chains reported below all come from one sample, sequenced in a study of cytomegalovirus exposure and HLA in healthy donors. The study ran its PCR with 60 Vbeta and 13 Jbeta primers. Profiled with immunoSEQ multiplex PCR; TCRdb holds only in-frame clones, not every one. The sample has roughly 110,000 clones; under 70% are singletons. Specimen: PBMCs. All receptors come from a young man in good health and CMV-seropositive.

The rearrangement links TRBV28 to TRBJ2-1; D gene ambiguous. Between the trimmed V and J ends, which lost 2 bases and 4 bases, there was a span of 9 bases. The CDR3 extends over 14 amino acids. Germline CDR1 reads MDHEN; CDR2 reads SYDVKM. The CDR3 DNA reads TGTGCCAGCAGTTTAGTACACCCATACAATGAGCAGTTCTTC. Translating gives CASSLVHPYNEQFF.

V usage is TRBV5-1 and J usage is TRBJ1-5, with 10 positions matching TRBD1. Germline trimming cut 3 bases from V and 5 bases from J; bases unmatched to any gene: 5. This CDR3 has 15 residues. CDR1 is SGHRS and CDR2 is YFSETQ in the germline V gene. CDR3 region: CASSSGTGAYQPQHF. CDR3 in DNA: TGCGCCAGCAGCTCCGGGACAGGGGCGTATCAGCCCCAGCATTTT.

The chain links TRBV5-1 to TRBJ1-1; the D is unclear. Germline V CDR1 and CDR2: SGHRS, YFSETQ. CDR3 size: 14 residues. V lost 1 base to trimming and J lost 11 bases, with 18 bases between them. This CDR3 is CASSLTVENTGAFF. CDR3 bases: TGCGCCAGCAGCTTGACGGTCGAGAATACGGGGGCTTTCTTT. Drawing the rest from reference TRBV5-1 and TRBJ1-1, the complete variable domain is KAGVTQTPRYLIKTRGQQVTLSCSPISGHRSVSWYQQTPGQGLQFLFEYFSETQRNKGNFPGRFSGRQFSNSRSEMNVSTLELGDSALYLCASSLTVENTGAFFGQGTRLTVV.

The chain uses TRBV4-2 and TRBJ2-7, with TRBD1 matching over 11 bases. CDR1 is LGHNA, CDR2 YNFKEQ, per germline. The V segment lost 4 bases and the J segment 7 bases; nucleotides outside the gene matches: 12. The CDR3 covers 16 residues. CDR3 in amino acids: CASSPGRDRGAREQYF. In DNA form, the CDR3 reads TGTGCCAGCAGCCCTGGCCGGGACAGGGGGGCGAGGGAGCAGTACTTC.

The chain combines TRBV18 with TRBJ1-2; no clear D gene. With 1 base removed from V and 5 bases from J, the gap between germline ends came to 11 bases. The CDR3 covers 14 residues. In germline, CDR1 is KGHSH, CDR2 LQKENI. Here the CDR3 reads CASSPRADSYGYTF. The CDR3 coding sequence is TGTGCCAGCTCACCACGGGCAGATTCTTATGGCTACACCTTC. Looking up the rest from reference TRBV18 and TRBJ1-2 gives the full variable domain: NAGVMQNPRHLVRRRGQEARLRCSPMKGHSHVYWYRQLPEEGLKFMVYLQKENIIDESGMPKERFSAEFPKEGPSILRIQQVVRGDSAAYFCASSPRADSYGYTFGSGTRLTVV.

The chain couples TRBV30 to TRBJ1-2; D is ambiguous. The CDR3 contains 14 residues. Deletions cut 5 bases from V and 13 bases from J, with 26 bases between. Germline assignment: CDR1 GTSNPN and CDR2 SVGIG (reference sequence). CDR3 nucleotides: TGTGCCTGGGGTATAAGGTCCAGAGCTGGAGTAGTCACCTTC. It specifies CAWGIRSRAGVVTF.

This clone has just a few counts. The J gene is TRBJ2-5, the V gene TRBV19; 7 positions match TRBD2. V lost 5 bases, J lost 2 bases, and 11 bases stayed unmatched. Germline lookup yields CDR1 LNHDA and CDR2 SQIVND (reference sequence). This CDR3 region has 16 residues. CDR3 bases: TGTGCCAGTAGTCTGGAGTCTAGCGGAGCGCAAGAGACCCAGTACTTC. It yields the protein CASSLESSGAQETQYF.

This chain uses TRBV5-1 with TRBJ2-7, with TRBD1 identical over 8 bases. J lost 0 bases, V lost 0 bases, and 2 bases had no gene match. There are 15 residues in the CDR3. Germline CDR1 is SGHRS and CDR2 is YFSETQ. The CDR3 is CASSLDGQGSYEQYF. The CDR3 DNA reads TGCGCCAGCAGCTTGGATGGACAGGGCTCCTACGAGCAGTACTTC.

This clone was detected only a few times. The chain has TRBV6-5 and TRBJ1-6, with 8 bases identical to TRBD1. With 2 bases clipped from V and 5 bases from J, the junction kept 5 bases outside the gene matches. Germline V CDR1 and CDR2: MNHEY, SVGAGI. The CDR3 runs 16 residues. The CDR3 bases are TGTGCCAGCAGTTACCAAAGGGACAGGAATAATTCACCCCTCCACTTT. This gives the protein CASSYQRDRNNSPLHF.

The chain has TRBV28 and TRBJ2-3; weak D call: TRBD1 (5 bases). V was pared by 5 bases and J by 2 bases, with 11 bases between. The CDR3 covers 14 residues. Germline V gene sequence: CDR1 MDHEN, CDR2 SYDVKM. The CDR3, as DNA: TGTGCCAGCAGTGTTCAGGGCGCCACAGATACGCAGTATTTT. Its translation is CASSVQGATDTQYF.

Worth noting for this clone: This same CDR3 is encoded by further DNA sequences in the sample. The rearrangement joins TRBV29-1 to TRBJ2-5, with D possibly matching TRBD1 (5 bases). The CDR3 consists of 11 residues. The V gene's germline CDR1 is SQVTM and CDR2 ANQGSEA. Trimming took 3 bases from V and 5 from J, leaving 7 bases between them. In nucleotides, the CDR3 is TGCAGCGTTGACAGGGCGGAGACCCAGTACTTC. It specifies CSVDRAETQYF.

The chain employs TRBV9 and TRBJ2-5, with 9 bases aligning to TRBD1. The CDR3 is 15 amino acids. Unmatched junction bases numbered 8, after V lost 3 bases and J lost 5 bases. From germline, CDR1 is SGDLS and CDR2 YYNGEE. The CDR3: CASSGGDRAMETQYF. The CDR3 DNA is TGTGCCAGCAGCGGAGGGGACAGGGCCATGGAGACCCAGTACTTC. The variable domain in full, completed from reference TRBV9 and TRBJ2-5, reads DSGVTQTPKHLITATGQRVTLRCSPRSGDLSVYWYQQSLDQGLQFLIQYYNGEERAKGNILERFSAQQFPDLHSELNLSSLELGDSALYFCASSGGDRAMETQYFGPGTRLLVL.

As regards this clone: Sequence at one end of the junction differs from germline and may be a read error. The chain employs TRBV27 and TRBJ2-1, with 11 bases fitting TRBD2. CDR1 and CDR2 (germline): MNHEY, SMNVEV (reference sequence). The CDR3 is 16 residues long. The CDR3 region is CASTLAGGRFYNEQFF. CDR3 nucleotides: TGTGCCAGCACTTTAGCGGGAGGGAGGTTCTACAATGAGCAGTTCTTC.

This chain connects TRBV4-3 to TRBJ1-5; 7 bases match TRBD1. The CDR3 contains 18 residues. Germline CDR1 and CDR2: LGHNA and YSLEER. The V and J ends lost 0 bases and 0 bases, in that order; junction bases with no gene match: 8. The CDR3 is CASSQDRGTADSNQPQHF. The CDR3 DNA reads TGCGCCAGCAGCCAAGATAGGGGGACAGCCGATAGCAATCAGCCCCAGCATTTT.

The chain couples TRBV14 to TRBJ2-7; 9 bases map to TRBD1. The V and J ends lost 4 bases and 2 bases, in that order; junction bases with no gene match: 6. The germline CDR1 and CDR2 sequences are SGHDN and FVKESK. The CDR3 extends over 15 amino acids. The CDR3: CASSLGQGGPYEQYF. The CDR3 DNA is TGTGCCAGCAGCCTGGGACAGGGAGGGCCCTACGAGCAGTACTTC. The complete variable domain, with remaining parts taken from reference TRBV14 and TRBJ2-7, reads EAGVTQFPSHSVIEKGQTVTLRCDPISGHDNLYWYRRVMGKEIKFLLHFVKESKQDESGMPNNRFLAERTGGTYSTLKVQPAELEDSGVYFCASSLGQGGPYEQYFGPGTRLTVT.

The chain has TRBV19 and TRBJ2-2, with TRBD2 as a possible D gene (6 bases). V shed 6 bases and J shed 3 bases, with 11 bases lying between them. CDR1 is LNHDA and CDR2 is SQIVND in the germline V gene (reference sequence). This CDR3 comprises 14 residues. CDR3 bases: TGTGCCAGTAGAGGGACTGATTACACCGGGGAGCTGTTTTTT. It is translated as CASRGTDYTGELFF.

J is TRBJ2-3 and V is TRBV10-3; 12 bases agree with TRBD2. This CDR3 is built from 17 residues. Germline V gives CDR1 ENHRY, CDR2 SYGVKD. V shed 3 bases and J 0 bases; nucleotides not matched to a gene: 4. CDR3 in DNA: TGTGCCATCAGTGACCCGACTAGCGGGGGTAGCACAGATACGCAGTATTTT. It is translated as CAISDPTSGGSTDTQYF.

This clone turned up a few times. The gene calls are TRBV7-9 and TRBJ2-3; 8 bases agree with TRBD2. V lost 5 bases and J lost 2; bases outside the gene matches: 9. The length of the CDR3 is 16 residues. From germline, CDR1 is SEHNR and CDR2 FQNEAQ (reference sequence). The CDR3 loop is CASSAPLAGITDTQYF. In DNA, the CDR3 is TGTGCCAGCAGCGCTCCTTTAGCGGGGATCACAGATACGCAGTATTTT.

CDR3 coding DNA: TGTGCCAGCAGTGGGACAGGGGTCGTTAACTATGGCTACACCTTC. Translation: CASSGTGVVNYGYTF. The chain combines TRBV6-5 with TRBJ1-2; 10 bases are shared with TRBD1. Germline assignment: CDR1 MNHEY and CDR2 SVGAGI. Unmatched junction bases numbered 4, after V lost 5 bases and J lost 1 base. The CDR3 loop spans 15 amino acids.

On this clone: The junction differs from germline at one of its ends, possibly a read error. The V gene is TRBV6-1, the J gene TRBJ2-7, with TRBD2 identical over 7 bases. In germline, CDR1 is MNHNS, CDR2 SASEGT. The CDR3 covers 12 residues. The CDR3 reads CASSAFGRVPNF. CDR3 in DNA: TGTGCCAGCAGTGCCTTTGGGAGGGTCCCTAACTTC.

V and J are TRBV11-2 and TRBJ1-2; D may be TRBD1 (6 bases). The CDR3 loop spans 18 amino acids. The germline CDR1 and CDR2 sequences are SGHAT and FQNNGV. Trimming removed 4 bases at V and 8 bases at J, with 29 bases between. CDR3: CASSSPQGQPIGFAGYTF. CDR3 sequence (DNA): TGTGCCAGCAGCTCACCTCAGGGACAACCGATCGGTTTTGCGGGCTACACCTTC.

The chain uses TRBV19 and TRBJ2-1, with 9 bases lining up with TRBD1. CDR3 size: 14 residues. Germline CDR1 and CDR2: LNHDA and SQIVND (reference sequence). V gave up 5 bases and J gave up 6 bases; unmatched junction bases: 5. CDR3 protein: CASSATGGINEQFF. The CDR3 DNA reads TGTGCCAGTAGTGCGACAGGGGGGATCAATGAGCAGTTCTTC. Based on the CDR3 plus reference TRBV19 and TRBJ2-1, the full variable domain is DGGITQSPKYLFRKEGQNVTLSCEQNLNHDAMYWYRQDPGQGLRLIYYSQIVNDFQKGDIAEGYSVSREKKESFPLTVTSAQKNPTAFYLCASSATGGINEQFFGPGTRLTVL.

The CDR3 loop reads CASSQDMAGGPYNEQFF. The CDR3 DNA follows: TGCGCCAGCAGCCAAGATATGGCGGGAGGCCCGTACAATGAGCAGTTCTTC. This chain joins TRBV4-3 and TRBJ2-1; TRBD2 aligns across 8 bases. J gave up 4 bases and V 0 bases, and 8 bases lay outside the gene matches. The CDR3 spans 17 residues. The V gene's germline CDR1 is LGHNA and CDR2 YSLEER.

For this clone: At one of its ends the junction is not consistent with the germline gene, which may arise from a read error. The rearrangement joins TRBV11-3 to TRBJ2-1; TRBD2 agrees at 7 bases. This CDR3 comprises 20 residues. CDR1 is SGHNT, CDR2 YENEEA, per germline. CDR3 protein: CASTLGVAGGGPSSYNEQFF. In nucleotides, the CDR3 is TGTGCCAGCACCTTAGGAGTAGCGGGCGGGGGTCCCAGCTCCTACAATGAGCAGTTCTTC.

The chain recombines TRBV6-1 with TRBJ1-6; 8 bases line up with TRBD1. The length of the CDR3 is 15 residues. Trimming took 7 bases from V and 14 from J; bases not matched to a gene: 16. Germline V gene sequence: CDR1 MNHNS, CDR2 SASEGT. The CDR3 is CASTLFPGQEYALHF. CDR3 DNA sequence: TGTGCCAGCACCCTATTCCCGGGACAGGAATATGCCCTCCACTTT.

Here the CDR3 reads CASSPGSSGGYNEQFF. The CDR3 bases are TGTGCCAGCTCACCTGGGTCGAGCGGGGGGTACAATGAGCAGTTCTTC. This rearrangement joins TRBV18 to TRBJ2-1, with TRBD2 matching 9 bases. This CDR3 is 16 amino acids long. Germline CDR1 and CDR2: KGHSH and LQKENI. J lost 4 bases, V lost 3 bases, and 7 bases had no gene match.

This chain connects TRBV25-1 to TRBJ2-1, with TRBD2 matching 8 bases. The V gene end was trimmed by 4 bases and the J gene end by 2 bases; junction bases not matched to a gene: 1. CDR1 and CDR2 from the germline V gene are MGHDK and SYGVNS. The CDR3 sequence is 14 residues long. The CDR3 spells CASSAAGAYNEQFF. The DNA of the CDR3 is TGTGCCAGCAGTGCAGCGGGGGCCTACAATGAGCAGTTCTTC.

On this clone itself: The junction departs from germline at one end; a sequencing error may be responsible. The chain is built from TRBV7-9 and TRBJ2-4; tentative D call: TRBD1 (7 bases). The CDR3 is 18 amino acids. CDR1 is SEHNR and CDR2 is FQNEAQ in the germline V gene (reference sequence). The CDR3 loop is CASSQGGSVWGPGNSQYF. The CDR3 DNA reads TGTGCCAGCAGCCAGGGGGGATCGGTGTGGGGGCCGGGGAACAGTCAGTACTTC. Drawing the rest from reference TRBV7-9 and TRBJ2-4, the complete variable domain is DTGVSQNPRHKITKRGQNVTFRCDPISEHNRLYWYRQTLGQGPEFLTYFQNEAQLEKSRLLSDRFSAERPKGSFSTLEIQRTEQGDSAMYLCASSQGGSVWGPGNSQYFGAGTRLSVL.

J is TRBJ1-2 and V is TRBV15, with TRBD1 matching 10 bases. Germline values: CDR1 LNHNV, CDR2 YYDKDF (reference sequence). This CDR3 region has 14 residues. V lost 5 bases and J lost 2; bases outside the gene matches: 2. The CDR3 DNA reads TGTGCCACCAGCTTGGACAGGGGGAACTATGGCTACACCTTC. This encodes CATSLDRGNYGYTF.

V usage is TRBV15 and J usage is TRBJ1-2, with 9 nucleotides matching TRBD1. V lost 5 bases to trimming and J lost 8 bases; unmatched junction nucleotides: 12. The CDR3 sequence is 15 residues long. Germline values: CDR1 LNHNV, CDR2 YYDKDF (reference sequence). CDR3 amino acids: CATSGRRQGDGGYTF. The CDR3 nucleotides read TGTGCCACCAGCGGCCGCCGACAGGGGGACGGCGGCTACACCTTC.

This rearrangement joins TRBV29-1 to TRBJ1-2; 11 bases line up with TRBD1. The CDR3 spans 15 residues. The germline V gene has CDR1 SQVTM and CDR2 ANQGSEA. The junction had 6 bases not matched to a gene; V was cut back by 4 bases and J by 2 bases. The CDR3 spells CSVGERDRGNYGYTF. The CDR3 DNA sequence: TGCAGCGTTGGGGAGAGGGACAGGGGGAACTATGGCTACACCTTC.